The rows below give T cell receptor beta chains drawn from one sample of a study of regulatory T cells in long-lasting Graves disease. Via MiXCR, TCRdb re-called the multiplex PCR reads, giving one row per CDR3 protein. The sample yields roughly 400,000 distinct CDR3 sequences, 15% seen once. The same specimen was also included in a second study, on T cells in Graves' hyperthyroidism and ophthalmopathy.

This sample comprised peripheral blood mononuclear cells (PBMCs), obtained at new diagnosis, from a patient treated with antithyroid drugs. The receptor source for this set is a woman between 40 and 50 years old with Graves disease. The CDR3 runs from the conserved cysteine through the conserved F or W. D genes are given only for firm matches. Some rows have no size entry. The others give once, few or many, or a class for an expanded clone.

d_gene: TRBD2; abundance: many; j_gene: TRBJ2-7; v_gene: TRBV11-2; CDR3nt: TGTGCCAGCAGCGCCGGGACTATCGGTTACGAGCAGTACTTC; CDR3aa: CASSAGTIGYEQYF
d_gene: -; abundance: few; j_gene: TRBJ1-4; v_gene: TRBV10-2; CDR3nt: TGCGCCACCGGCGGGGAAAGGAAACTGTTTTTT; CDR3aa: CATGGERKLFF
d_gene: -; abundance: many; j_gene: TRBJ2-4; v_gene: TRBV12-3/TRBV12-4; CDR3nt: TGTGCCAGCAGTTTAGGTCCTAGCAGTAAAAACATTCAGTACTTC; CDR3aa: CASSLGPSSKNIQYF
d_gene: TRBD1; abundance: many; j_gene: TRBJ2-2; v_gene: TRBV27; CDR3nt: TGTGCCAGCAGTTTCACGACAGGGGGGTGGACCGGGGAGCTGTTTTTT; CDR3aa: CASSFTTGGWTGELFF
d_gene: -; abundance: many; j_gene: TRBJ2-5; v_gene: TRBV6-1; CDR3nt: TGTGCCAGCAGTAGAATGGGGCAGACCCAAGAGACCCAGTACTTC; CDR3aa: CASSRMGQTQETQYF
d_gene: -; abundance: -; j_gene: TRBJ2-7; v_gene: TRBV5-1; CDR3nt: TGCGCCAGCAGCTTGGATTTGGGCCACGAGCAGTACTTC; CDR3aa: CASSLDLGHEQYF
d_gene: -; abundance: many; j_gene: TRBJ2-1; v_gene: TRBV7-3; CDR3nt: TGTGCCAGCAGCTTAACCGGGACTTCCCTTTTCCAGAATGAGCAGTTCTTC; CDR3aa: CASSLTGTSLFQNEQFF
d_gene: TRBD2; abundance: -; j_gene: TRBJ2-3; v_gene: TRBV7-3; CDR3nt: TGTGCCAGCAGCCTACTACCGGGACTACCGACACGGGGCCCCACAGATACGCAGTATTTT; CDR3aa: CASSLLPGLPTRGPTDTQYF
d_gene: TRBD2; abundance: many; j_gene: TRBJ2-2; v_gene: TRBV18; CDR3nt: TGTGCCAGCTCACCAGGTAGCGGGAATACGAACACCGGGGAGCTGTTTTTT; CDR3aa: CASSPGSGNTNTGELFF
d_gene: TRBD2; abundance: many; j_gene: TRBJ2-2; v_gene: TRBV10-3; CDR3nt: TGTGCCATCAGTGATTCGGCGGGAGGGGACACCGGGGAGCTGTTTTTT; CDR3aa: CAISDSAGGDTGELFF
d_gene: -; abundance: -; j_gene: TRBJ2-2; v_gene: TRBV4-1; CDR3nt: TGTGCCAGCAGCCAAGCGGACCTGAACACCGGGGAGCTGTTTTTT; CDR3aa: CASSQADLNTGELFF
d_gene: -; abundance: many; j_gene: TRBJ1-1; v_gene: TRBV6-2/TRBV6-3; CDR3nt: TGTGCCAGCAGTTGGGGGGGTCGGAACACTGAAGCTTTCTTT; CDR3aa: CASSWGGRNTEAFF